One and the same sample provided the 6 T cell receptor beta chains below, sequenced in a study of shared T cell receptors in the human thymus (dated by TCRdb to the early 2020s). Libraries were prepared through the immunoSEQ multiplex PCR assay. In its TCRdb copy, this immuneACCESS table keeps in-frame sequences only and misses some clones. Where compared with another copy, unresolved V genes explain less than half of these, and the others have no known cause. The sample table records hundreds of thousands of clones; 88% of these occur just once. Of the sample, approximately 0.01% falls within the top ten clones. Another study also made use of these data, one on human thymus T cells.

Sequenced material: thymocytes. The receptors derive from a boy under two years old with a congenital heart defect. Donor details come from another sample of the same person, matched by shared clones.

The rearrangement joins TRBV7-6 to TRBJ2-1; 7 bases are shared with TRBD2. The CDR3 consists of 15 residues. Germline CDR1 is SGHVS and CDR2 is FNYEAQ. V shed 4 bases, J shed 6 bases, and the junction held 9 bases outside the gene matches. This CDR3 is CASSCWAGDFNEQFF. In nucleotides, the CDR3 is TGTGCCAGCAGCTGCTGGGCGGGAGATTTCAATGAGCAGTTCTTC.

The chain links TRBV19 to TRBJ2-7, with 9 bases that match TRBD1. With 4 bases clipped from V and 0 bases from J, the junction kept 4 bases outside the gene matches. Germline CDR1 is LNHDA and CDR2 is SQIVND (reference sequence). The CDR3 loop spans 15 amino acids. CDR3 region: CASSKRQGGSYEQYF. CDR3 DNA sequence: TGTGCCAGTAGTAAGAGACAGGGGGGCTCCTACGAGCAGTACTTC.

The chain employs TRBV19 and TRBJ2-4, with 8 bases aligning to TRBD2. The CDR3 totals 16 residues. From germline, CDR1 is LNHDA and CDR2 SQIVND (reference sequence). V lost 7 bases to trimming and J lost 4 bases; unmatched junction nucleotides: 12. The CDR3 nucleotides are TGTGCCAGTACCCCTGGAGCCGGGACTAGAAAAAACATTCAGTACTTC. Translated, it gives CASTPGAGTRKNIQYF.

This chain connects TRBV5-6 to TRBJ1-2; no firm D call. Trimming removed 0 bases at V and 4 bases at J, with 16 bases between. The CDR3 consists of 16 residues. Germline-derived CDR1 and CDR2 are SGHDT and YYEEEE. DNA for the CDR3: TGTGCCAGCAGCTTGGCCGCTACTGGGCTTGGCTATGGCTACACCTTC. Translation gives CASSLAATGLGYGYTF.

The V gene is TRBV7-2, the J gene TRBJ2-7, with 15 bases that match TRBD2. The CDR3 is 17 amino acids. Germline loops: CDR1 SGHTA, CDR2 FQGNSA. V trimming: 5 bases; J trimming: 4 bases; junction bases outside the gene matches: 9. The CDR3 DNA is TGTGCCAGCAGCGGACTAGCGGGAGGGCCCCTTGGGTACGAGCAGTACTTC. Its protein product is CASSGLAGGPLGYEQYF.

Here the CDR3 reads CASSESRSGRPEGTDTQYF. CDR3 nucleotide sequence: TGCGCCAGCAGTGAGTCGAGGAGCGGGAGGCCAGAGGGCACAGATACGCAGTATTTT. The genes are TRBV10-2 and TRBJ2-3; 9 bases agree with TRBD2. Per germline, CDR1 WSHSY and CDR2 SAAADI. Trimming took 0 bases from V and 1 from J; bases not matched to a gene: 11. The CDR3 contains 19 residues.